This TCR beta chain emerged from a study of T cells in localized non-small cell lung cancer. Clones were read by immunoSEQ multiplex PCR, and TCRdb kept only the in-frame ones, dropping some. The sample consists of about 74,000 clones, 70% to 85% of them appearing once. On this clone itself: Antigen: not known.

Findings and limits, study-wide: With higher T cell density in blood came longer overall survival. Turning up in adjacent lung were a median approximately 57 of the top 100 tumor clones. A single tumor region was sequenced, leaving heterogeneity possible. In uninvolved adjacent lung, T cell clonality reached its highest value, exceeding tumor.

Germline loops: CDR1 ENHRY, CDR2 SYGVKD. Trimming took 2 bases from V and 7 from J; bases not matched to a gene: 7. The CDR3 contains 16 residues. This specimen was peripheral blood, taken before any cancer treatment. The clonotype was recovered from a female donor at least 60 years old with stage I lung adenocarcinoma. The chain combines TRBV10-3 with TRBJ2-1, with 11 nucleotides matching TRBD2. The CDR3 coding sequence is TGTGCCATCAGTGAGGGCTTGGCTAGCGGGAGGAATGAGCAGTTCTTC. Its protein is CAISEGLASGRNEQFF.